This T cell receptor (beta chain) was captured in a study of shared clonotypes between healthy human individuals (dated by TCRdb to 2018 to 2021). Regarding the study in general: The cohort included three men and a couple of women between 18 and 49 years of age. For each donor, CD4 naive and CD4 memory were each run on three plates, CD8 naive on two plates, and CD8 memory on one plate. The study deeply sequenced blood TCR repertoires of about 5 healthy adults to estimate repertoire size and the extent of clonotype sharing between individuals. To increase sequencing depth and limit assay-specific biases, TCR repertoire library preparation and sequencing were carried out by different laboratories using diverse techniques. Per donor, leukapheresis produced somewhere between about 0.94 and 9 billion PBMCs. Overall study outcomes, separate from this receptor: When a handful of donors were compared, the shared fraction of clonotypes was about 5% for naive CD4, less than 4% for naive CD8, 2% to 2.5% for memory CD4, and around 0.37% for memory CD8. The genetic and exposure-history diversity represented was limited by the small number of donors. Pairwise subsampling led to the expectation that sequencing depth would affect the degree of clonotype sharing among donors. Larger estimated clonotype richness was generally found for naive subsets than for memory subsets. Sampling was limited to blood, and TCR repertoires in tissue likely differ from TCR repertoires in blood. Incomplete sequencing was indicated by rarefaction of sorted-subset datasets, despite the large sequencing depth. Clonotypes shared by all four sorted-subset donors showed higher generation probabilities than non-shared clonotypes.

V and J lose 5 bases and 0 bases, and a span of 14 bases separates them. CDR1 MDHEN and CDR2 SYDVKM are derived from the germline V gene. Its CDR3 holds 17 amino acids, cysteine through phenylalanine. Only the CDR3 region is kept as DNA, spanning 51 bases read in frame from base 1. Donors were healthy HIV-negative adults with no recently reported acute infections or vaccinations. Every donor was a Caucasian adult living in Nashville, Tennessee, USA. Magnetic negative selection was used to enrich CD4+ T cells, after which naive cells were positively selected on CD45RA and the negative fraction became the memory subset. Blood was collected by leukapheresis, and PBMCs were isolated by Ficoll-Histopaque density gradient centrifugation and then cryopreserved in liquid nitrogen vapor phase. Analytical flow cytometry was used to check the purity and quantity of every magnetically sorted T cell population. Genomic DNA was isolated from each sorted fraction and quantified by UV absorbance on a Nanodrop 2000c.

TCR CDR3 regions were amplified from genomic DNA by multiplex PCR using the deep immunoSEQ assay. Extracted genomic DNA from each cell subset was spread evenly across all wells of several immunoSEQ 96-well plates, with each plate serving as a replicate. Each replicate PCR for sorted subsets received around 0.2 ug genomic DNA, equal to about 30,000 T cell genomes. The purified libraries were quantified using a Qubit 3.0 fluorometer, sized with a Bioanalyzer 2100, and then quantified again using the KAPA Library Quantification kit. Every immunoSEQ 96-well plate was sequenced on a separate single-read 150-cycle Illumina NextSeq 550 flow cell. Per the source publication's procedure: Because the immunoSEQ output held only junctional sequences and lacked quality scores, the filtering could not match the filtering applied to full-length reads. To assign V/J genes and CDR3, sequences were annotated against IMGT germline references using PyIR, a Python wrapper for IgBLAST v1.9. Reads were removed for weak V/J assignments (E-value above 1e-6), missing CDR3, stop codons, out-of-frame junctions, or ambiguous translated residues. V3J clonotypes were defined as sequences sharing an identical inferred V gene, J gene, and CDR3 amino acid sequence. To compute the percentage overlap between repertoires, the number of shared unique clonotypes was divided by the size of the smaller repertoire. RTK rarefaction, the Chao1 estimator, and Recon v2.1 estimates of unobserved clonotypes were used to assess repertoire richness. OLGA was used to compute generation probabilities for all TCRbeta clonotypes that the gDNA method yielded from a handful of donors. In its TCRdb copy, this immuneACCESS table keeps in-frame sequences only and misses some clones. Where compared with another copy, unresolved V genes explain less than half of these, and the others have no known cause. V and J calls and clone size are those listed in that table; D and trimming were worked out from the DNA. In this sample the table shows about 2.3 million clones, just under 95% of which occur a single time. Clones ranked in the top ten supply 0.37% of the sample.

A note on this clone: This clone's antigen is unknown. One base away there is no much larger clone; base qualities are not given.

The chain joins TRBV28 to TRBJ2-6, and possibly TRBD1, on 6 matching bases. What was sequenced was naive CD4+ T cells from PBMCs. The label giving this sample's cell subset or site can be read as: CD45RA+ positively selected. This TCR was sampled from a man younger than 35 in good health. Some clones in this sample may be carry-over from other donors' samples. The CDR3 reads as follows: CASSQLTGSSGANVLTF. The DNA is TGTGCCAGCAGTCAACTCACAGGGAGCTCTGGGGCCAACGTCCTGACTTTC.